Listed here are 12 T cell receptor beta chains from one sample, sequenced in a study of T cells in Graves' hyperthyroidism and ophthalmopathy. Authors of the study amplified TCR beta CDR3 regions from RNA transcripts. HTBI primers were employed in a first-round RT-PCR of the TCR CDR3. In TCRdb, the multiplex PCR reads were re-called with MiXCR into one record per CDR3 protein. The table lists roughly 240,000 distinct CDR3 sequences, around 17% of them singletons. The specimen sequenced was blood. The source of these receptors is a woman aged 18-35 years with Graves' ophthalmopathy.

This clonotype was counted ten times or more. The rearrangement uses TRBV2 and TRBJ2-5, with 13 bases aligning to TRBD2. The CDR3 covers 15 residues. Germline lookup yields CDR1 SNHLY and CDR2 FYNNEI. V lost 6 bases, J lost 3 bases, and 4 bases stayed unmatched. This chain's CDR3 is CASRRTSGSEETQYF. DNA of the CDR3: TGTGCCAGCAGACGGACTAGCGGGAGTGAAGAGACCCAGTACTTC.

This clonotype has ten or more counts. The chain recombines TRBV11-2 with TRBJ2-1, with 11 nucleotides matching TRBD2. CDR3 length: 16 residues. CDR1 SGHAT and CDR2 FQNNGV come from the germline V gene. With V trimmed by 5 bases and J by 6 bases, 9 bases remained unmatched. CDR3 loop: CASSPRLAGSGNEQFF. The CDR3 DNA follows: TGTGCCAGCAGCCCGCGACTAGCGGGATCGGGCAATGAGCAGTTCTTC.

There are many counts of this clonotype. CDR3 sequence: CASSPFEGREAFF. In DNA, the CDR3 is TGTGCCAGCTCACCATTCGAGGGGCGGGAAGCTTTCTTT. The rearrangement links TRBV18 to TRBJ1-1, with D possibly TRBD1 on 5 matching bases. Trimming removed 2 bases from V and 8 bases from J, with 12 bases in between. The CDR3 spans 13 residues. Germline CDR1 is KGHSH and CDR2 is LQKENI.

There are many counts of this clonotype. V usage is TRBV19 and J usage is TRBJ2-5; 11 bases agree with TRBD1. The CDR3 runs 13 residues. Germline CDR1 is LNHDA and CDR2 is SQIVND (reference sequence). J was trimmed by 5 bases and V by 9 bases; bases with no gene match: 5. The CDR3 reads CASSRDRGETQYF. The CDR3 DNA follows: TGTGCCAGCAGCCGGGACAGGGGGGAGACCCAGTACTTC. The full variable domain, completed using reference TRBV19 and TRBJ2-5, is DGGITQSPKYLFRKEGQNVTLSCEQNLNHDAMYWYRQDPGQGLRLIYYSQIVNDFQKGDIAEGYSVSREKKESFPLTVTSAQKNPTAFYLCASSRDRGETQYFGPGTRLLVL.

This clonotype was seen repeatedly, ten times or more. The CDR3 is CASSQDRYTGELFF. The CDR3 DNA sequence: TGCGCCAGCAGCCAAGACAGATACACCGGGGAGCTGTTTTTT. The chain is built from TRBV4-3 and TRBJ2-2; D remains unclear. V lost 0 bases to trimming and J lost 3 bases, with 5 bases between them. The length of the CDR3 is 14 residues. The V gene's germline CDR1 is LGHNA and CDR2 YSLEER.

This clonotype appeared many times. This chain connects TRBV2 to TRBJ1-3; tentative D call: TRBD1 (5 bases). The length of the CDR3 is 18 residues. Germline CDR1 and CDR2: SNHLY and FYNNEI. Deletions cut 5 bases from V and 3 bases from J, with 23 bases between. In DNA, the CDR3 is TGTGCCAGCAGTATAACGACTCCCGCCAGGGCAGGTGGAAACACCATATATTTT. Protein: CASSITTPARAGGNTIYF.

This clonotype was picked up many times. This chain connects TRBV20-1 to TRBJ2-7; D uncertain. This CDR3 region has 16 residues. The germline gives CDR1 DFQATT, CDR2 SNEGSKA (reference sequence). With 2 bases removed from V and 0 bases from J, the gap between germline ends came to 17 bases. This chain's CDR3 is CSARHDQRESSYEQYF. The CDR3 nucleotides are TGCAGTGCTAGACATGACCAGCGCGAATCCTCCTACGAGCAGTACTTC.

This clonotype was picked up many times. The J gene is TRBJ1-1, the V gene TRBV12-3 or TRBV12-4; D gene uncertain. The CDR3 totals 15 residues. Trimming took 6 bases from V and 5 from J, leaving 19 bases between them. CDR3 DNA: TGTGCCAGCAGATCTAATCTCACCCGCGGGACTGAAGCTTTCTTT. It specifies CASRSNLTRGTEAFF.

This clonotype has ten or more counts. The chain couples TRBV9 to TRBJ1-1; the D gene is possibly TRBD1 (6 bases). This CDR3 is 15 amino acids long. V dropped 3 bases and J dropped 7 bases, with 19 bases sitting between them. Germline V gives CDR1 SGDLS, CDR2 YYNGEE. The CDR3 sequence is CASSATLFQDSEAFF. The CDR3 DNA is TGTGCCAGCAGCGCCACACTTTTTCAGGACAGTGAAGCTTTCTTT. The whole variable domain, filled in from reference TRBV9 and TRBJ1-1, reads DSGVTQTPKHLITATGQRVTLRCSPRSGDLSVYWYQQSLDQGLQFLIQYYNGEERAKGNILERFSAQQFPDLHSELNLSSLELGDSALYFCASSATLFQDSEAFFGQGTRLTVV.

This clonotype was counted only a few times. The chain recombines TRBV7-6 with TRBJ2-3; 7 bases map to TRBD2. The germline V gene encodes CDR1 SGHVS and CDR2 FNYEAQ. The CDR3 totals 17 residues. The ends lost 1 base at V and 4 bases at J; junction bases unmatched: 11. CDR3 in amino acids: CASSLGVREGWADTQYF. CDR3 bases: TGTGCCAGCAGCTTAGGAGTTAGGGAGGGGTGGGCAGATACGCAGTATTTT.

This clonotype was seen only a few times. A much larger clone differs from this one at a single base, so this may be a read error. The rearrangement links TRBV29-1 to TRBJ2-1, with 10 bases matching TRBD2. The CDR3 is 15 residues long. CDR1 is SQVTM and CDR2 is ANQGSEA in the germline V gene. V dropped 8 bases and J dropped 1; count of bases not matched to a gene: 8. The CDR3 region is CSQASGGGSYNEQFF. CDR3 coding DNA: TGCAGCCAGGCTAGCGGGGGCGGGTCCTACAATGAGCAGTTCTTC.

This clonotype was picked up many times. The V call is TRBV11-1, the J call TRBJ2-1; a weak D match, TRBD2 (7 bases). V lost 4 bases to trimming and J lost 11 bases, with 24 bases between them. The CDR3 has 16 amino acids. CDR1 is SGHAT, CDR2 FQDESV, per germline (reference sequence). DNA of the CDR3: TGTGCCAGCAGCTCAGCAGGGTGGGAAAGGGGGGGAAAGCAGTTCTTC. Translating gives CASSSAGWERGGKQFF.